This TCR beta chain was identified in a study of cytomegalovirus exposure and HLA in healthy donors. Whole-study context: Unique TCR beta sequences numbering 117 million came from about 179 million T cells in an earlier analysis. An early data release held approximately 85 million unique TCRs from HLA-typed donors.

Study-wide results and limits: Later work found most CMV-associated TCR beta chains apparently HLA-restricted.

The PCR contained 60 Vbeta and 13 Jbeta primers. Sequencing was performed with immunoSEQ multiplex PCR; in TCRdb, only in-frame clones are kept and a portion is missing. The table records tens of thousands of clones, roughly two thirds of them present only once. Germline assignment: CDR1 MGHRA and CDR2 YSYEKL. V lost 6 bases and J lost 8; bases outside the gene matches: 11. This CDR3 comprises 15 residues. A word on this clone: Its antigen is still unknown.

This receptor was taken from a woman aged 30 to 39 in good health and CMV-seronegative. Sequencing used PBMCs. V is TRBV4-1 and J is TRBJ2-1; TRBD2 aligns across 9 bases. In nucleotides, the CDR3 is TGCGCCAGCAGTGTTAGTCTAGCGGGGTACGATGAGCAGTTCTTC. Protein sequence: CASSVSLAGYDEQFF.